These T cell receptor beta chains were read from a single sample in a study of T cells in Graves' hyperthyroidism and ophthalmopathy. Using its own MiXCR run on the multiplex PCR reads, TCRdb lists one record per CDR3 protein. The sample consists of 540,000 or so distinct CDR3 sequences, approximately 15% of them appearing once. Sequencing was done on a sample of blood. All receptors come from a woman aged 25-40 years with Graves' hyperthyroidism. CDR3s leave out the opening cysteine and the closing phenylalanine or tryptophan. Fields, in order: J gene, V gene, CDR3 protein.

J gene: TRBJ2-1
V gene: TRBV20-1
CDR3 protein: SASISSYNEQF

J gene: TRBJ1-5
V gene: TRBV20-1
CDR3 protein: SAVKDWGEGNQPQH

J gene: TRBJ2-1
V gene: TRBV7-9
CDR3 protein: ASSPVGAGNEQF

J gene: TRBJ2-3
V gene: TRBV19
CDR3 protein: ASSPPGLITDTQY

J gene: TRBJ2-2
V gene: TRBV27
CDR3 protein: ASSFGGPRPNTGELF

J gene: TRBJ2-7
V gene: TRBV6-1
CDR3 protein: ACSPDPYEQY

J gene: TRBJ1-2
V gene: TRBV18
CDR3 protein: ASSFGEGYT

J gene: TRBJ1-1
V gene: TRBV18
CDR3 protein: ASSPISWDGLRGTEAF

J gene: TRBJ2-1
V gene: TRBV9
CDR3 protein: ASSVSPMGSPADEQF

J gene: TRBJ1-3
V gene: TRBV20-1
CDR3 protein: SARRGYSGNTIY

J gene: TRBJ2-7
V gene: TRBV28
CDR3 protein: ASSTRDRAKQY

J gene: TRBJ2-1
V gene: TRBV2
CDR3 protein: ASIGRGPF

J gene: TRBJ2-1
V gene: TRBV11-2
CDR3 protein: ASSLSLAASNEQF

J gene: TRBJ2-1
V gene: TRBV5-1
CDR3 protein: ASRILLAGDEQF

J gene: TRBJ1-1
V gene: TRBV4-1
CDR3 protein: ASSSVQGPEAF

J gene: TRBJ2-5
V gene: TRBV7-3
CDR3 protein: ASSLSPTEYQETQY

J gene: TRBJ2-2
V gene: TRBV10-3
CDR3 protein: AISRTGANGELF

J gene: TRBJ2-7
V gene: TRBV7-3
CDR3 protein: ASSPTGTGGFEQY

J gene: TRBJ2-7
V gene: TRBV6-5
CDR3 protein: ASSYSGDRSYEQY

J gene: TRBJ1-3
V gene: TRBV27
CDR3 protein: ARLSGNTIY

J gene: TRBJ2-3
V gene: TRBV3-1
CDR3 protein: ASRSSGSRDTQY

J gene: TRBJ2-1
V gene: TRBV27
CDR3 protein: ASSLYVTRVGNNEQF

J gene: TRBJ2-3
V gene: TRBV30
CDR3 protein: AWSVGLADTQY

J gene: TRBJ2-7
V gene: TRBV7-9
CDR3 protein: ASSLGPREDSYEQY